This TCR beta chain was observed in a study of blood T cell repertoires in COVID-19. The wider study: Material from acute and convalescent COVID-19 was sourced from the United States, Italy and Spain. PBMCs, B-cell-depleted T cells, or T cells were the source of the cDNA or gDNA that made up the material.

TCRdb's table, derived via immunoSEQ multiplex PCR, lists solely in-frame clones and lacks some. The sample consists of about 14,000 clones, 80% to 85% of them appearing once. Germline lookup yields CDR1 SGHDN and CDR2 FVKESK. V shed 4 bases and J 4 bases; nucleotides not matched to a gene: 3. CDR3 length equals 13 residues. The chain employs TRBV14 and TRBJ2-7; 8 bases are a match to TRBD1. The origin of this receptor is a man in his fifties or sixties with active COVID-19. Sequenced sample: peripheral blood. CDR3 in amino acids: CASSPGGRYEQYF. The CDR3 bases are TGTGCCAGCAGCCCAGGGGGCAGGTACGAGCAGTACTTC. Full variable domain (rest looked up from reference TRBV14 and TRBJ2-7): EAGVTQFPSHSVIEKGQTVTLRCDPISGHDNLYWYRRVMGKEIKFLLHFVKESKQDESGMPNNRFLAERTGGTYSTLKVQPAELEDSGVYFCASSPGGRYEQYFGPGTRLTVT.